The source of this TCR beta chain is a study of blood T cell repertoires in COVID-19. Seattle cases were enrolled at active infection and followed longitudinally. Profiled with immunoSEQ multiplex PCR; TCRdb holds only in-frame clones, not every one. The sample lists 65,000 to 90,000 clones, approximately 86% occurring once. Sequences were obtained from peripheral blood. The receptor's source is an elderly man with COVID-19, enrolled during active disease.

CDR3 amino acids: CASRGTGEEAFF. In DNA, the CDR3 is TGCGCCAGCAGGGGGACAGGGGAAGAAGCTTTCTTT. This chain uses TRBV5-1 with TRBJ1-1; 10 bases line up with TRBD1. Germline trimming cut 5 bases from V and 8 bases from J; bases unmatched to any gene: 3. This CDR3 is 12 amino acids long. Germline CDR1 and CDR2: SGHRS and YFSETQ.